The present entry profiles one TCR beta chain with its context. This sample was included in a study of tumor-infiltrating lymphocytes in oesophageal squamous cell carcinoma. Germline lookup yields CDR1 MRHNA and CDR2 SNTAGT. The V gene lost 0 bases and the J gene lost 10 bases, with 7 bases spanning the gap. The CDR3 runs 12 residues. TCRdb independently ran MiXCR on the PCR reads; one entry per CDR3 protein. The sample holds around 22,000 distinct CDR3 sequences; about 40% are singletons and the top ten take under 30%. The sample was esophageal tumor tissue. The sequence derives from a male donor with esophageal squamous cell carcinoma. This chain joins TRBV6-4 and TRBJ2-1, with unresolved D. CDR3 nucleotides: TGTGCCAGCAGTGACTCTGGCGGAGAGCAGTTCTTC. Protein sequence: CASSDSGGEQFF.